Reported below is one T cell receptor beta chain. Its antigen is undetermined. Exposure to brentuximab vedotin varied, and each patient had relapsed following autologous stem cell transplantation. Complete response, partial response or progressive disease were the best responses. These data belong to a study of PD-1 blockade in classical Hodgkin lymphoma. Findings and limits, study-wide: Significant TCR diversity gains by C4D1 occurred in CD4+ but not CD8+ cells. For complete responders, baseline diversity was comparable to that of newly diagnosed patients. Relapsed/refractory patients reportedly had lower baseline diversity than newly diagnosed patients.

This CDR3 has 15 amino acids. Per the germline V gene, CDR1 is SEHNR and CDR2 is FQNEAQ (reference sequence). With 2 bases removed from V and 1 base from J, the gap between germline ends came to 10 bases. Produced via immunoSEQ multiplex PCR; TCRdb's table is partial and in-frame only. The data show about 36,000 clones, with more than 65% seen just once and approximately 14% held by the top ten. This receptor was obtained from a human donor with classical Hodgkin lymphoma. The chain employs TRBV7-9 and TRBJ2-3, with D perhaps TRBD1 or TRBD2 (5 bases each). This sample comprised peripheral blood mononuclear cells (PBMCs), obtained before the second cycle of nivolumab. CDR3 sequence reads: CASSLRGGGTDTQYF. Here the CDR3 DNA reads TGTGCCAGCAGCTTACGGGGCGGAGGCACAGATACGCAGTATTTT.